The 17 T cell receptor beta chains in this list originate from one sample, sequenced in a study of T cell repertoires in MIS-A myocarditis. Clones were read by immunoSEQ multiplex PCR, and TCRdb kept only the in-frame ones, dropping some. The sample consists of around 7,000 clones, approximately 72% of them appearing once. Input material: right inferior lung lobe tissue obtained at autopsy. The receptors originated from a man between 18 and 29 years old with fulminant myocarditis from multisystem inflammatory syndrome in adults (MIS-A) after COVID-19.

The chain combines TRBV18 with TRBJ1-2; D perhaps matches TRBD1 (5 bases). Trimming left V 2 bases short and J 3 bases short, with 10 bases between. Germline loops: CDR1 KGHSH, CDR2 LQKENI. The CDR3 covers 14 residues. CDR3 protein: CASSPSQGDYGYTF. CDR3 coding DNA: TGTGCCAGCTCACCAAGCCAGGGCGACTATGGCTACACCTTC.

This chain connects TRBV5-1 to TRBJ1-1, with unresolved D. The CDR3 is 14 amino acids. V was pared by 4 bases and J by 8 bases, with 18 bases between. Germline V gene data show CDR1 as SGHRS and CDR2 as YFSETQ. The CDR3 is CASSLEIQASEAFF. The CDR3 DNA sequence: TGCGCCAGCAGCCTGGAGATCCAGGCCTCCGAAGCTTTCTTT.

This clone was found once. The chain couples TRBV19 to TRBJ2-5; tentatively, D is TRBD1 (6 bases). CDR1 LNHDA and CDR2 SQIVND come from the germline V gene (reference sequence). Deletions cut 4 bases from V and 5 bases from J, with 11 bases between. This CDR3 contains 13 residues. CDR3 protein: CASSTHRDETQYF. The CDR3 DNA is TGTGCCAGTAGTACGCACAGGGATGAGACCCAGTACTTC.

The V and J genes are TRBV11-2 and TRBJ1-1; D remains unclear. This CDR3 is 15 amino acids long. Trimming stripped 2 bases from V and 2 bases from J, with 12 bases between. Germline V lookup: CDR1 SGHAT, CDR2 FQNNGV. CDR3: CASSLRSRGNTEAFF. The CDR3 nucleotides read TGTGCCAGCAGCTTAAGATCCCGCGGTAACACTGAAGCTTTCTTT. The full variable domain, in which reference TRBV11-2 and TRBJ1-1 provide the parts outside the CDR3, is EAGVAQSPRYKIIEKRQSVAFWCNPISGHATLYWYQQILGQGPKLLIQFQNNGVVDDSQLPKDRFSAERLKGVDSTLKIQPAKLEDSAVYLCASSLRSRGNTEAFFGQGTRLTVV.

The chain uses TRBV28 and TRBJ1-5; D not certain. The CDR3 totals 14 residues. Germline loops: CDR1 MDHEN, CDR2 SYDVKM. V was shortened by 2 bases and J by 0 bases, with 5 bases between the two germline ends. DNA for the CDR3: TGTGCCAGCAGTTTAAAATATAGCAATCAGCCCCAGCATTTT. This gives the protein CASSLKYSNQPQHF.

The chain is built from TRBV6-2 or TRBV6-3 and TRBJ1-2, with D perhaps TRBD1 (6 bases). Germline V lookup: CDR1 MNHEY, CDR2 SVGEGT. This CDR3 has 14 residues. V lost 5 bases, J lost 13 bases, and 23 bases lay in between. CDR3 bases: TGTGCCAGCAGTCAACCGATACAGGGTGATGACGGCACCTTC. Its protein is CASSQPIQGDDGTF.

The chain recombines TRBV7-8 with TRBJ2-7; D unclear. Germline V lookup: CDR1 SGHVS, CDR2 FQNEAQ. CDR3 length: 16 amino acids. V was pared by 1 base and J by 0 bases, with 13 bases between. The CDR3 here is CASSLVRVTSSYEQYF. The DNA of the CDR3 is TGTGCCAGCAGCTTAGTCCGCGTTACAAGCTCCTACGAGCAGTACTTC.

This clone was recorded a few times. As DNA, the CDR3 is TGTGCCAGCAGCTTATTTCCCACCGGGGAGCTGTTTTTT. Translating gives CASSLFPTGELFF. The chain has TRBV11-2 and TRBJ2-2; D ambiguous. V was trimmed by 2 bases and J by 4 bases, leaving 5 bases between them. Germline values: CDR1 SGHAT, CDR2 FQNNGV. This CDR3 region has 13 residues.

The V and J genes are TRBV10-3 and TRBJ1-1; no definite D call. The CDR3 runs 14 residues. Between the trimmed V and J ends, which lost 4 bases and 1 base, there was a span of 10 bases. Looked up from germline, CDR1 is ENHRY and CDR2 is SYGVKD. The DNA for the CDR3 is TGTGCCATCAGTGGCACCCTTAAGAACACTGAAGCTTTCTTT. As protein: CAISGTLKNTEAFF.

This clone appeared a few times. The chain combines TRBV6-2 or TRBV6-3 with TRBJ1-5, with TRBD1 as a possible D gene (5 bases). This CDR3 comprises 13 residues. Looked up from germline, CDR1 is MNHEY and CDR2 is SVGEGT. V gave up 5 bases and J gave up 6 bases, with 11 bases separating them. This CDR3 reads CASSLGTRQPQHF. In nucleotides, the CDR3 is TGTGCCAGCAGTCTTGGGACTCGTCAGCCCCAGCATTTT.

The chain carries TRBV5-6 and TRBJ1-3; D is uncertain. Between the trimmed V and J ends, which lost 4 bases and 0 bases, there was a span of 14 bases. This CDR3 has 16 amino acids. Germline CDR1 reads SGHDT; CDR2 reads YYEEEE. CDR3 sequence: CASSLPDNYSGNTIYF. The CDR3 DNA sequence: TGTGCCAGCAGCCTACCCGACAATTACTCTGGAAACACCATATATTTT.

This clone appeared a few times. V and J are TRBV11-3 and TRBJ2-1; a possible D gene is TRBD1 (5 bases). The CDR3 sequence is 13 residues long. V gave up 4 bases and J gave up 7 bases, with 11 bases separating them. Looked up from germline, CDR1 is SGHNT and CDR2 is YENEEA. CDR3 protein: CASSSLPGNEQFF. The CDR3 DNA reads as TGTGCCAGCAGCTCCCTTCCAGGGAATGAGCAGTTCTTC.

This clone was recorded a few times. This chain uses TRBV19 with TRBJ1-5; no clear D gene. The CDR3 covers 14 residues. Germline CDR1 reads LNHDA; CDR2 reads SQIVND (reference sequence). V gave up 7 bases and J gave up 2 bases, with 12 bases separating them. The CDR3 bases are TGTGCCAGTAAGAGTACTGATGGCAATCAGCCCCAGCATTTT. Amino acid sequence: CASKSTDGNQPQHF.

The V and J genes are TRBV6-5 and TRBJ1-1; D remains ambiguous. Trimming cost V 5 bases and J 3 bases, with 10 bases left between them. The CDR3 spans 13 residues. The germline gives CDR1 MNHEY, CDR2 SVGAGI. As DNA, the CDR3 is TGTGCCAGCAGTCCCCACGGAGACACTGAAGCTTTCTTT. It translates to CASSPHGDTEAFF.

The chain combines TRBV29-1 with TRBJ2-5, with D unclear. Germline CDR1 reads SQVTM; CDR2 reads ANQGSEA. V was shortened by 6 bases and J by 1 base, with 18 bases between the two germline ends. The CDR3 has 15 residues. This CDR3 reads CSVVMPGRGQETQYF. The DNA for the CDR3 is TGCAGCGTGGTGATGCCGGGTCGTGGCCAAGAGACCCAGTACTTC.

V is TRBV20-1 and J is TRBJ2-1; tentative D call: TRBD1 (5 bases). The CDR3 extends over 13 amino acids. The germline CDR1 and CDR2 sequences are DFQATT and SNEGSKA (reference sequence). Trimming shortened V by 3 bases and J by 5 bases, and 11 bases separated the two germline ends. The DNA for the CDR3 is TGCAGTGCTAGTCAGGGCCCAAACAATGAGCAGTTCTTC. This gives the protein CSASQGPNNEQFF.

The DNA for the CDR3 is TGTGCCAGCAGCCGTACAAGACATGAAGCTTTCTTT. Protein: CASSRTRHEAFF. The rearrangement uses TRBV7-9 and TRBJ1-1, with unresolved D. V was shortened by 5 bases and J by 7 bases, with 11 bases between the two germline ends. The CDR3 has 12 residues. CDR1 and CDR2 from the germline V gene are SEHNR and FQNEAQ (reference sequence).